This is a list of T cell receptor beta chains from one sample in a study of Graves' ophthalmopathy and Graves' hyperthyroidism. Each CDR3 protein is one row after TCRdb ran MiXCR on the multiplex PCR reads. The data contain 600,000 to 950,000 distinct CDR3 sequences, around 40% of them singletons. The material sequenced was peripheral blood. The receptors were sampled from an adult man with Graves' ophthalmopathy. Each CDR3 is given with its conserved first and last residue. The D gene is left open where the match is weak. The size field is filled for only some rows; it gives once, few, many or a size class.

TRBJ1-6	18	NA	few	TRBV2	TGTGCCAGCACCGCGGACATTATCGTCGCAGCCTATAATTCACCCCTCCACTTT	CASTADIIVAAYNSPLHF
TRBJ2-3	16	TRBD2	NA	TRBV7-4	TGTGCCAGCAGCTTCAATCTAGCGGGGGGCACAGATACGCAGTATTTT	CASSFNLAGGTDTQYF
TRBJ2-2	14	NA	once	TRBV29-1	TGCAGCGTTGAACGGCGTCTGAACACCGGGGAGCTGTTTTTT	CSVERRLNTGELFF
TRBJ2-6	12	TRBD1	NA	TRBV5-1	TGCGCCAGCAGCGACGGGGACAGGGGCCCGACTTTC	CASSDGDRGPTF
TRBJ2-5	15	NA	few	TRBV7-9	TGTGCCAGCAGCCCAAGTCGGACCCGGGGAGAGACCCAGTACTTC	CASSPSRTRGETQYF
TRBJ1-6	15	NA	NA	TRBV20-1	TGCAGTGCTAGAGATCAGGCCAGGCGTTTTTCACCCCTCCACTTT	CSARDQARRFSPLHF
TRBJ1-5	12	NA	NA	TRBV7-2	TGTGCCAGCAGCTTAGCGGAGGAGACCCAGCATTTT	CASSLAEETQHF
TRBJ2-2	17	TRBD2	NA	TRBV19	TGTGCCAGTAGTATTAGGACCGGGACTAGTCGGGCCGGGGAGCTGTTTTTT	CASSIRTGTSRAGELFF
TRBJ2-5	14	TRBD2	NA	TRBV20-1	TGCAGTGCTAGGATGGCTAGCGGGGATAAGACCCAGTACTTC	CSARMASGDKTQYF
TRBJ2-2	16	TRBD1	NA	TRBV7-8	TGTGCCAGTAGCACTCGAGGGACAGGGGGCACCGGGGAGCTGTTTTTT	CASSTRGTGGTGELFF
TRBJ2-2	15	NA	NA	TRBV5-1	TGCGCCAGCAGCTTGGAACAGACGAACACCGGGGAGCTGTTTTTT	CASSLEQTNTGELFF
TRBJ1-5	15	NA	few	TRBV10-3	TGTGCCAGCAGTTACTCGAGGGTTAGCAATCAGCCCCAGCATTTT	CASSYSRVSNQPQHF
TRBJ2-6	15	NA	NA	TRBV12-3/TRBV12-4	TGTGCCAGCACCACAAGGGGGGCTGGGGCCAACGTCCTGACTTTC	CASTTRGAGANVLTF
TRBJ1-5	15	NA	NA	TRBV20-1	TGCAGTGCTAGAGATTGGACGGTTAGCAATCAGCCCCAGCATTTT	CSARDWTVSNQPQHF
TRBJ1-3	16	NA	many	TRBV9	TGTGCCAGCAGCGTAGAGCCTGGATCATCTGGAAACACCATATATTTT	CASSVEPGSSGNTIYF
TRBJ2-2	14	NA	few	TRBV2	TGTGCCAGCATAATGACACGACTCACCGGGGAGCTGTTTTTT	CASIMTRLTGELFF
TRBJ1-3	13	TRBD1	NA	TRBV10-3	TGTGCCATCAGTGGGGACAGAGGAAACACCATATATTTT	CAISGDRGNTIYF
TRBJ1-1	14	TRBD1	few	TRBV12-3/TRBV12-4	TGTGCCAGCAGTCGACAGGGCTGGAACACTGAAGCTTTCTTT	CASSRQGWNTEAFF
TRBJ1-6	15	NA	NA	TRBV9	TGTGCCAGCAGCCAAGCTCAGGGCAGTAATTCACCCCTCCACTTT	CASSQAQGSNSPLHF
TRBJ1-4	15	NA	NA	TRBV10-3	TGTGCCAGCAGTTTGACCCCGAGGGCGCGTGAAAAACTGTTTTTT	CASSLTPRAREKLFF
TRBJ2-5	16	TRBD2	NA	TRBV7-2	TGTGCCAGCAGCCCAGGGACTAGCGGGAGGAGAGAGACCCAGTACTTC	CASSPGTSGRRETQYF
TRBJ1-2	17	TRBD1	few	TRBV28	TGTGCCAGCAGTTTGTTCTCGGGGACAGGGGGCGGCTATGGCTACACCTTC	CASSLFSGTGGGYGYTF
TRBJ1-5	14	NA	many	TRBV7-7	TGTGCCAGCAGCCGAAAAAGTAGCAATCAGCCCCAGCATTTT	CASSRKSSNQPQHF
TRBJ2-7	10	NA	many	TRBV7-9	TGTGCCAGGGGGCGATACGAGCAGTACTTC	CARGRYEQYF
TRBJ2-2	16	NA	NA	TRBV25-1	TGTGCCTGGAGTGTAGTAGCGCAGGTCGGCACCGGGGAGCTGTTTTTT	CAWSVVAQVGTGELFF
TRBJ2-5	15	TRBD2	NA	TRBV20-1	TGCAGTGCTAGAGGGCTAGCGGGAGGGCAAGAGACCCAGTACTTC	CSARGLAGGQETQYF
TRBJ1-1	17	TRBD1	NA	TRBV7-2	TGTGCCAGCAGCACCCGGGACAGGGGCCCCTCTGACACTGAAGCTTTCTTT	CASSTRDRGPSDTEAFF
TRBJ1-2	13	NA	many	TRBV7-9	TGTGCCAGCAGCTTATTCCCTAGCGACGGCTACACCTTC	CASSLFPSDGYTF
TRBJ1-6	14	TRBD1	NA	TRBV11-1	TGTGCCAGCAGCGAGGGACAGACGAATTCACCCCTCCACTTT	CASSEGQTNSPLHF
TRBJ1-1	14	NA	many	TRBV7-9	TGTGCCAGCAGCATGCAGGGGAGGAACACTGAAGCTTTCTTT	CASSMQGRNTEAFF
TRBJ2-7	16	NA	NA	TRBV19	TGTGCCAGTAGTTCTGCTCGGGACCAGAGTGCCTACGAGCAGTACTTC	CASSSARDQSAYEQYF
TRBJ1-4	13	TRBD1	NA	TRBV2	TGTGCCAGCACCAGGGGCAGGGGGGAAAAACTGTTTTTT	CASTRGRGEKLFF
TRBJ1-5	13	NA	NA	TRBV20-1	TGCAGTGGACTGGGGACACCAAATCAGCCCCAGCATTTT	CSGLGTPNQPQHF
TRBJ2-5	13	NA	many	TRBV5-6	TGTGCCAGCAGCCTGGACGGGCCGGAGACCCAGTACTTC	CASSLDGPETQYF
TRBJ2-7	17	TRBD1	few	TRBV4-2	TGTGCCAGCAGCCAACTTTTACCGGGACAGGGATCGGGCGAGCAGTACTTC	CASSQLLPGQGSGEQYF
TRBJ1-1	11	NA	NA	TRBV6-6	TGTGCCAGCAGTTACGTCACTGAAGCTTTCTTT	CASSYVTEAFF
TRBJ1-2	16	TRBD1	few	TRBV7-9	TGTGCCAGCAGACTCCAGACCCAACAGGGGATCTATGGCTACACCTTC	CASRLQTQQGIYGYTF
TRBJ2-3	10	NA	NA	TRBV20-1	TGCAGTATCCTCCCAGATACGCAGTATTTT	CSILPDTQYF
TRBJ1-6	16	NA	NA	TRBV10-2	TGCGCCAGCAGTGAGTCAGGGCAAAATCATAATTCACCCCTCCACTTT	CASSESGQNHNSPLHF
TRBJ1-5	15	TRBD1	NA	TRBV30	TGTGCCTGGGTAGGACAGGGGAAGAGCAATCAGCCCCAGCATTTT	CAWVGQGKSNQPQHF
TRBJ2-7	15	TRBD1	NA	TRBV12-3/TRBV12-4	TGTGCCAGCAGTTTATCCAACAGGGGGCAGTACGAGCAGTACTTC	CASSLSNRGQYEQYF
TRBJ2-1	13	NA	NA	TRBV7-7	TGTGCTAGCAGCTTAGACAGGTACAATGAGCAGTTCTTC	CASSLDRYNEQFF
TRBJ1-4	12	NA	NA	TRBV20-1	TGCAGTGCTAGAGATAGGGATGAAAAACTGTTTTTT	CSARDRDEKLFF
TRBJ2-7	15	TRBD1	NA	TRBV6-5	TGTGCCAGCAGTTACCTCCGACAGGGCTCCTACGAGCAGTACTTC	CASSYLRQGSYEQYF
TRBJ1-2	13	TRBD1	NA	TRBV10-3	TGTGCCTGGAGTGCCGGACAGGGGGCCGGCTACACCTTC	CAWSAGQGAGYTF
TRBJ1-3	18	NA	NA	TRBV2	TGTGCCAGCAGCCAAGATAGTTTGGGCGGACTCCCGGGGGACACCATATATTTT	CASSQDSLGGLPGDTIYF
TRBJ2-6	19	NA	NA	TRBV10-3	TGTGCCATCAGAGCTTCGGGGGGAGCAGGGGATAGTGGGGCCAACGTCCTGACTTTC	CAIRASGGAGDSGANVLTF
TRBJ1-2	18	NA	NA	TRBV25-1	TGTGCCAGCAGCCAGGATAAACCGGGACATCGCCCATGGCGGGGCTACACCTTC	CASSQDKPGHRPWRGYTF
TRBJ1-5	15	TRBD1	many	TRBV2	TGTGCCAGCAGTGAAGGCAGGGGGTTAGGTCAGCCCCAGCATTTT	CASSEGRGLGQPQHF
TRBJ1-1	14	NA	few	TRBV2	TGTGCCAGCAGTTTATCCACACTGAACACTGAAGCTTTCTTT	CASSLSTLNTEAFF
TRBJ1-1	15	NA	few	TRBV15	TGTGCCACCAGCCGCAGGGGTTACGGGAACACTGAAGCTTTCTTT	CATSRRGYGNTEAFF
TRBJ1-2	14	NA	few	TRBV13	TGTGCCAGCAGCTTAGGGGGCGGACACTATGGCTACACCTTC	CASSLGGGHYGYTF
TRBJ1-2	14	NA	NA	TRBV11-1	TGTGCCAGCAGCTTAGCGCCAGAAAACTATGGCTACACCTTC	CASSLAPENYGYTF
TRBJ1-2	13	TRBD1	NA	TRBV6-6	TGTGCCAGCGGATCGGGACAGGGTCGTGGCTACACCTTT	CASGSGQGRGYTF
TRBJ1-1	12	NA	NA	TRBV7-2	TGTGCCAGCCAAGGGGTGATTTCTGAAGCTTTCTTT	CASQGVISEAFF
TRBJ2-7	14	TRBD2	NA	TRBV10-3	TGTGCCAGCAGCCCTGGGGGGGGAAGGAGCGAGCAGTACTTC	CASSPGGGRSEQYF
TRBJ2-5	13	TRBD2	many	TRBV20-1	TGCAGTGCTAGAGCTAGCGGGGATGAGACCCAGTACTTC	CSARASGDETQYF